The clone carrying this T cell receptor (beta chain) was observed at least ten times. The CDR3 covers 15 residues. Germline trimming cut 8 bases from V and 2 bases from J; bases unmatched to any gene: 12. This sample stems from a study of T cells in Graves' hyperthyroidism and ophthalmopathy. RNA transcripts gave rise to amplified TCR beta CDR3 regions. HTBI primers were employed in a first-round RT-PCR of the TCR CDR3. TCRdb reprocessed the multiplex PCR reads via MiXCR and lists one record per CDR3 protein. In the table there are under 200,000 distinct CDR3 sequences, 9.4% of which are singletons. The sample consisted of blood. This TCR was sampled from a woman younger than 30 with Graves' hyperthyroidism that later progressed to Graves' ophthalmopathy. The rearrangement uses TRBV12-3 or TRBV12-4 and TRBJ2-7; the match to TRBD1 covers 7 bases. CDR3 nucleotide sequence: TGTGCCAGCGGCTCACATCCGGGACAGACCTACGAGCAGTACTTC. This gives the protein CASGSHPGQTYEQYF.